This T cell receptor beta chain was observed in a study of CD4 T cells in lung cancer (dated by TCRdb to 2018 to 2020). About the full investigation: The study screened blood T cells of NSCLC patients for responses to candidate mutation-encoded neoepitopes and isolated neoantigen-specific CD4+ T-cell clones and TCRs. Before blood donation, patients had received treatments including platinum chemotherapy, and some received nivolumab or pembrolizumab. The frequency of neoantigen-specific clonotypes in tumor resections, non-adjacent lung and cultured T-cell products was followed using TCRB deep sequencing. The resected patients had lung adenocarcinoma or squamous cell carcinoma, were aged 60 to 69 at blood donation, and mostly were former smokers. Points the paper makes about the study in general: Some responses derived from blood might reflect in vitro priming of naive T cells or cross-reactivity instead of memory responses to the cancer.

The library was obtained by the immunoSEQ multiplex PCR assay. DNA was isolated with Qiagen DNeasy or QIAamp micro DNA kits and TCRB sequenced with the Adaptive Biotechnology human TCRB sequencing kit. TCRB libraries were sequenced on an Illumina MiSeq. Regarding the original processing steps: TCRB sequence data were analyzed using the kit provider's software, and tumor enrichment of clonotype templates was assessed with Fisher's exact test. As stored in TCRdb, this immuneACCESS dataset retains in-frame rearrangements with V and J assigned. A fraction of the clones does not appear; measured against another copy, unresolved V genes explain less than half of the discrepancy, and the remainder lacks a known reason. V, J and clone size are taken as reported in that table, and D and trimming were inferred from the DNA itself. This sample is represented by about 170 clones; over 80% of them were singletons. Around 38% of the sample comes from the top ten.

From cysteine to phenylalanine, the CDR3 is 14 amino acids long. This entry keeps only the CDR3 DNA: 42 bases, framed from base 1. For CDR1 and CDR2, the germline V gene lists MNHNS and SASEGT. V is clipped by 1 base and J by 3 bases, and the sequence between their germline boundaries is 10 bases long. Regarding this clone: Its target antigen remains unknown. No per-base quality is available; no much larger clone lies one base away.

The rearranged chain carries TRBV6-1 and TRBJ2-7; the D gene may be TRBD1 or TRBD2, since each aligns over 5 bases. The sequence derives from a woman aged 55-69 years with non-small cell lung cancer. Some clones in this sample may be carry-over from other donors' samples. Sequenced input: a cultured T cell line or clone derived from lung, from the whole sample or a sorted T cell fraction (not recorded which). For the CDR3, the sequence is CASSEGPGGYEQYF. The bases read TGTGCCAGCAGTGAAGGTCCTGGGGGCTACGAGCAGTACTTC.